This T cell receptor (beta chain) was captured in a study of memory CD4+ T cells and cytomegalovirus serostatus. Whole-study context: Healthy Belgian adult donors included roughly nine CMV-positive and some 24 CMV-negative people. Points from the study as a whole: About two fifths of the roughly 160 known CMV-associated TCRbeta sequences appeared in CD4+ memory.

This clone was observed a single time. Its antigen is unknown. The assay was immunoSEQ multiplex PCR, and TCRdb's table has in-frame clones only and misses some. The sample records tens of thousands of clones, 82% being singletons. Germline lookup yields CDR1 SGHAT and CDR2 FQDESV (reference sequence). The CDR3 has 12 residues. Trimming stripped 5 bases from V and 4 bases from J, with 8 bases between. The sort gate was single viable CD3+CD4+CD8-CD45RO+ cells for memory CD4+ T cells. This TCR was sampled from an adult in good health and CMV-seronegative. Sequenced sample: memory CD4+ T cells from blood. The V and J genes are TRBV11-1 and TRBJ1-1, with D possibly being TRBD1 (5 bases). The DNA for the CDR3 is TGTGCCAGCAGCCGAGGGGTCACTGAAGCTTTCTTT. The encoded protein is CASSRGVTEAFF.